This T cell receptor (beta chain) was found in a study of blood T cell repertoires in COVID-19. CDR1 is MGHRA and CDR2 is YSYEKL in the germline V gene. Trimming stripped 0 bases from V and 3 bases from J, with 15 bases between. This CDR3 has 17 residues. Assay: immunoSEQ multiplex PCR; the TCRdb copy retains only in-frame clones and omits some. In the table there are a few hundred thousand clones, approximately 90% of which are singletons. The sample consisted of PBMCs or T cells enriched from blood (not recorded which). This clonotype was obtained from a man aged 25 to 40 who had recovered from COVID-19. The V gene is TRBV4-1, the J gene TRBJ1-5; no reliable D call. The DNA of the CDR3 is TGCGCCAGCAGCCAAGATCCCCCTCAGGATCCCAATCAGCCCCAGCATTTT. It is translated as CASSQDPPQDPNQPQHF.